These 22 T cell receptor beta chains came from one sample sequenced in a study of response to subunit inactivated influenza vaccine. TCRdb redid the calling of the RT-PCR reads with MiXCR, one entry per CDR3 protein. The sample lists 650,000 to 850,000 distinct CDR3 sequences, approximately 13% occurring once. Material: PBMCs from blood, obtained roughly 15 days before vaccination. The receptors derive from a man between 45 and 60 years old who received an inactivated influenza vaccine.

V gene TRBV5-1 combines with J gene TRBJ2-3; 9 bases fit TRBD1. Germline V gives CDR1 SGHRS, CDR2 YFSETQ. The V gene end was trimmed by 0 bases and the J gene end by 3 bases; junction bases not matched to a gene: 2. The CDR3 sequence is 15 residues long. CDR3 region: CASSLDRGRTDTQYF. Here the CDR3 DNA reads TGCGCCAGCAGCTTGGACAGGGGGCGAACAGATACGCAGTATTTT.

The V call is TRBV9, the J call TRBJ1-3; D remains unclear. The CDR3 sequence is 13 residues long. With 3 bases removed from V and 1 base from J, the gap between germline ends came to 5 bases. Germline CDR1 SGDLS, CDR2 YYNGEE. CDR3: CASSAGSGNTIYF. CDR3 DNA sequence: TGTGCCAGCAGCGCTGGGTCTGGAAACACCATATATTTT. The full variable domain, its missing parts supplied by reference TRBV9 and TRBJ1-3, is DSGVTQTPKHLITATGQRVTLRCSPRSGDLSVYWYQQSLDQGLQFLIQYYNGEERAKGNILERFSAQQFPDLHSELNLSSLELGDSALYFCASSAGSGNTIYFGEGSWLTVV.

The chain employs TRBV28 and TRBJ1-1, with D maybe TRBD1 (5 bases). The CDR3 is made up of 15 amino acids. V was pared by 5 bases and J by 1 base, with 14 bases between. Germline-derived CDR1 and CDR2 are MDHEN and SYDVKM. The CDR3 DNA reads TGTGCCAGCAGTAGCTTGGGGGTGCGGAACACTGAAGCTTTCTTT. Its translation: CASSSLGVRNTEAFF. Drawing the rest from reference TRBV28 and TRBJ1-1, the complete variable domain is DVKVTQSSRYLVKRTGEKVFLECVQDMDHENMFWYRQDPGLGLRLIYFSYDVKMKEKGDIPEGYSVSREKKERFSLILESASTNQTSMYLCASSSLGVRNTEAFFGQGTRLTVV.

A note on this clonotype: A much larger clone sits a single nucleotide away, making a read error possible. The chain has TRBV20-1 and TRBJ1-5; 9 positions match TRBD1. Germline CDR1 reads DFQATT; CDR2 reads SNEGSKA (reference sequence). Trimming removed 0 bases from V and 2 bases from J; junction bases left unmatched: 5. This CDR3 has 16 residues. CDR3 in DNA: TGCAGTGCTAGAGAGTTAGGGACAGGGTGCAATCAGCCCCAGCATTTT. This gives the protein CSARELGTGCNQPQHF.

The rearrangement joins TRBV5-1 to TRBJ2-1; D possibly corresponds to TRBD2 (5 bases). Germline V gene sequence: CDR1 SGHRS, CDR2 YFSETQ. The CDR3 length is 15 residues. The V gene lost 4 bases and the J gene lost 0 bases, with 11 bases spanning the gap. The CDR3 protein is CASSLRDSSYNEQFF. The CDR3 DNA reads as TGCGCCAGCAGCCTCCGGGATAGCTCCTACAATGAGCAGTTCTTC. The variable domain in full, with the rest retrieved from reference TRBV5-1 and TRBJ2-1, is KAGVTQTPRYLIKTRGQQVTLSCSPISGHRSVSWYQQTPGQGLQFLFEYFSETQRNKGNFPGRFSGRQFSNSRSEMNVSTLELGDSALYLCASSLRDSSYNEQFFGPGTRLTVL.

The table lists this clonotype with a few counts. J is TRBJ2-7 and V is TRBV3-1; 8 nucleotides line up with TRBD1. The germline gives CDR1 LGHDT, CDR2 YNNKEL (reference sequence). The CDR3 extends over 16 amino acids. With V trimmed by 5 bases and J by 0 bases, 9 bases remained unmatched. CDR3 in DNA: TGTGCCAGCAGCGGAGGGGACAGGCCCAACTCCTACGAGCAGTACTTC. This translates into CASSGGDRPNSYEQYF.

This clonotype appeared many times. The chain has TRBV5-1 and TRBJ2-7, with TRBD1 matching 8 bases. CDR3 length: 16 residues. V trimming: 0 bases; J trimming: 2 bases; junction bases outside the gene matches: 7. Germline CDR1 and CDR2: SGHRS and YFSETQ. The CDR3 region is CASSLERTGITYEQYF. CDR3 DNA: TGCGCCAGCAGCTTGGAGCGGACAGGGATAACCTACGAGCAGTACTTC.

This clonotype was counted only a few times. The chain links TRBV29-1 to TRBJ1-1, with D hard to call. The germline V gene has CDR1 SQVTM and CDR2 ANQGSEA. Trimming took off 7 bases at V and 0 bases at J, with 12 bases between the two ends. This CDR3 comprises 13 residues. CDR3 region: CSAIGRLNTEAFF. In DNA, the CDR3 is TGCAGCGCCATTGGACGGTTGAACACTGAAGCTTTCTTT. Supplemented by reference TRBV29-1 and TRBJ1-1, the full variable domain reads SAVISQKPSRDICQRGTSLTIQCQVDSQVTMMFWYRQQPGQSLTLIATANQGSEATYESGFVIDKFPISRPNLTFSTLTVSNMSPEDSSIYLCSAIGRLNTEAFFGQGTRLTVV.

This clonotype was detected a few times. The rearrangement uses TRBV10-3 and TRBJ2-3; 8 nucleotides align to TRBD2. Germline CDR1 and CDR2: ENHRY and SYGVKD. The CDR3 sequence is 15 residues long. The trim removed 7 bases at V and 2 bases at J, leaving 8 bases unmatched. CDR3 residues: CAIMRSGGDTDTQYF. DNA for the CDR3: TGTGCCATCATGAGGTCGGGGGGGGACACAGATACGCAGTATTTT.

J is TRBJ2-1 and V is TRBV7-2; 11 nucleotides align to TRBD2. This CDR3 has 16 residues. Germline CDR1 and CDR2: SGHTA and FQGNSA. Trimming cost V 6 bases and J 4 bases; bases outside gene matches: 8. For the CDR3, the DNA is TGTGCCAGCAGTAAGATGGCTAGCGGGGGGTACAATGAGCAGTTCTTC. It yields the protein CASSKMASGGYNEQFF. Drawing the rest from reference TRBV7-2 and TRBJ2-1, the complete variable domain is GAGVSQSPSNKVTEKGKDVELRCDPISGHTALYWYRQSLGQGLEFLIYFQGNSAPDKSGLPSDRFSAERTGGSVSTLTIQRTQQEDSAVYLCASSKMASGGYNEQFFGPGTRLTVL.

In this sample, this clonotype turned up a few times. The genes are TRBV13 and TRBJ2-3; TRBD2 agrees at 7 bases. With 10 bases clipped from V and 6 bases from J, the junction kept 16 bases outside the gene matches. This CDR3 spans 15 amino acids. Germline-derived CDR1 and CDR2 are PRHDT and FYEKMQ (reference sequence). The CDR3 region is CATRDGAGEWDTQYF. The CDR3 nucleotides read TGTGCCACAAGGGATGGTGCGGGAGAGTGGGATACGCAGTATTTT.

Concerning this clonotype: This may arise from a read error, as a much more abundant clone is one base away. The chain links TRBV12-3 or TRBV12-4 to TRBJ2-2; 7 bases are shared with TRBD1. The CDR3 consists of 14 residues. J was trimmed by 4 bases and V by 5 bases; bases with no gene match: 4. CDR3 sequence (DNA): TGTGCCAGCAGTGTGACAGGGATCACCGGGGAGCTGTTTTTT. Translated: CASSVTGITGELFF.

V is TRBV24-1 and J is TRBJ2-2; possibly TRBD1 or TRBD2 for D (5 bases each). Looked up from germline, CDR1 is KGHDR and CDR2 is SFDVKD. Trimming stripped 5 bases from V and 5 bases from J, with 11 bases between. The CDR3 is made up of 14 amino acids. The chain's CDR3 is CATSVIGGTGELFF. CDR3 bases: TGTGCCACCAGTGTTATTGGGGGAACCGGGGAGCTGTTTTTT.

This clonotype was recorded a few times. The gene calls are TRBV7-6 and TRBJ2-3, with TRBD2 identical over 7 bases. CDR1 is SGHVS, CDR2 FNYEAQ, per germline. V was clipped by 1 base and J by 2 bases; unmatched bases: 3. This CDR3 comprises 15 residues. The CDR3 bases are TGTGCCAGCAGCTTAGAGCAGCGGGACACAGATACGCAGTATTTT. Translating it yields CASSLEQRDTDTQYF.

This clonotype was observed a few times. The chain has TRBV7-2 and TRBJ2-1; 11 bases map to TRBD2. J was trimmed by 5 bases and V by 4 bases; bases with no gene match: 4. The germline CDR1 and CDR2 sequences are SGHTA and FQGNSA. CDR3 length: 15 amino acids. The CDR3 bases are TGTGCCAGCAGCTCCATAGCGGGAGGGAACAATGAGCAGTTCTTC. Translated: CASSSIAGGNNEQFF.

Only a few counts were recorded for this clonotype. This chain connects TRBV5-1 to TRBJ1-2; 7 nucleotides match TRBD1. The CDR3 is 18 residues long. Germline V gene sequence: CDR1 SGHRS, CDR2 YFSETQ. The V segment lost 4 bases and the J segment 1 base; nucleotides outside the gene matches: 16. The CDR3 protein is CASSRAWTGEFLNYGYTF. The CDR3 coding sequence is TGCGCCAGCAGCCGGGCCTGGACAGGCGAATTTCTTAACTATGGCTACACCTTC.

This clonotype turned up a few times. The chain joins TRBV10-3 to TRBJ1-6, with 7 bases that match TRBD1. The CDR3 is 17 amino acids. The V gene end was trimmed by 3 bases and the J gene end by 8 bases; junction bases not matched to a gene: 13. Germline V gene data show CDR1 as ENHRY and CDR2 as SYGVKD. CDR3 loop: CAISESQEGRGDSPLHF. The CDR3 region has the DNA TGTGCCATCAGTGAATCCCAAGAGGGCAGGGGGGATTCACCCCTCCACTTT.

The V and J genes are TRBV24-1 and TRBJ1-2; D is ambiguous. Germline CDR1 reads KGHDR; CDR2 reads SFDVKD. The CDR3 covers 13 residues. Trimming shortened V by 4 bases and J by 8 bases, and 13 bases separated the two germline ends. The CDR3 region is CATSEAPTGGYTF. The CDR3 DNA follows: TGTGCCACCAGTGAAGCCCCGACTGGGGGCTACACCTTC.

The table lists this clonotype with many counts. The rearrangement links TRBV20-1 to TRBJ1-5, with 9 bases identical to TRBD1. The germline CDR1 and CDR2 sequences are DFQATT and SNEGSKA (reference sequence). The CDR3 has 14 amino acids. The J segment lost 5 bases and the V segment lost 6 bases, leaving 8 bases of the junction unmatched. Written as DNA, the CDR3 is TGCAGTGCCAAACAGGGGGCGGCGTATCAGCCCCAGCATTTT. The encoded protein is CSAKQGAAYQPQHF.

This clonotype has at least ten counts. The chain uses TRBV9 and TRBJ1-3; maybe TRBD1 (5 bases). Looked up from germline, CDR1 is SGDLS and CDR2 is YYNGEE. V lost 5 bases and J lost 0, with 12 bases in between. CDR3 size: 15 residues. CDR3 residues: CASSGGTTSGNTIYF. CDR3 in DNA: TGTGCCAGCAGTGGGGGGACCACCTCTGGAAACACCATATATTTT. The full variable domain, its missing parts supplied by reference TRBV9 and TRBJ1-3, is DSGVTQTPKHLITATGQRVTLRCSPRSGDLSVYWYQQSLDQGLQFLIQYYNGEERAKGNILERFSAQQFPDLHSELNLSSLELGDSALYFCASSGGTTSGNTIYFGEGSWLTVV.

V gene TRBV7-6 combines with J gene TRBJ1-5; 7 bases align to TRBD1. Germline V gives CDR1 SGHVS, CDR2 FNYEAQ. This CDR3 has 16 residues. V lost 4 bases and J lost 7; bases outside the gene matches: 13. The CDR3 DNA reads as TGTGCCAGCAGCTCAGAAGCTACAGGGGTAGAGCAGCCCCAGCATTTT. It codes for CASSSEATGVEQPQHF.

This clonotype has only a few counts. One end of the junction does not line up with germline, which may come from a read error. J is TRBJ2-2 and V is TRBV2, with TRBD2 matching 7 bases. CDR1 is SNHLY, CDR2 FYNNEI, per germline. This CDR3 has 17 residues. The CDR3 sequence is CASREGLTSLRTGELFF. CDR3 coding DNA: TGTGCCAGCAGAGAAGGTTTGACTAGCCTTCGCACCGGGGAGCTGTTTTTT. Together with reference TRBV2 and TRBJ2-2, the CDR3 gives the full variable domain: EPEVTQTPSHQVTQMGQEVILRCVPISNHLYFYWYRQILGQKVEFLVSFYNNEISEKSEIFDDQFSVERPDGSNFTLKIRSTKLEDSAMYFCASREGLTSLRTGELFFGEGSRLTVL.